The TCR beta chain described here comes from a study of cytomegalovirus exposure and HLA in healthy donors. The CDR3 contains 14 residues when both ends are counted. The germline CDR1 and CDR2 sequences are MDHEN and SYDVKM. In the PCR, 60 Vbeta and 13 Jbeta primers were used. Sequenced by immunoSEQ multiplex PCR; TCRdb stores in-frame clones only, minus some. This sample has some 150,000 clones, with 60% to 75% found just once. Study-wide findings and caveats: It has been reported that TCR beta sequences accurately predicted the HLA-A and HLA-B alleles of most subjects. The study recorded 150 to 200 TCR beta chains that were cytomegalovirus-associated. In vitro checks showed that three CMV-associated chains really do target CMV antigens.

This clone was seen more than once but under ten times. Its specificity is not known. The CDR3 ends on some other residue instead of the conserved phenylalanine or tryptophan, so this is likely a read error. The limits of the CDR3 on the DNA are not certain, so only TCRdb's listed CDR3 is given. This clonotype was sampled from a young man in good health and CMV-seronegative. The chain uses TRBV28 and TRBJ2-3; TRBD2, as called in the table, went unchecked against the DNA. Sequenced material: PBMCs. This CDR3 reads CASSSRAQIRSILE.